The 22 T cell receptor beta chains presented below share a single source sample, sequenced in a study of long-term antiretroviral therapy in people with HIV. Run at survey level, the immunoSEQ assay was version v3.0. The protocol was immunoSEQ multiplex PCR, while the TCRdb copy is restricted to in-frame clones and leaves out a portion. Of more than 20,000 clones listed, 76% are singletons. The input for sequencing was unsorted PBMCs, taken about 1.8 years before starting antiretroviral therapy. The receptors were sampled from a woman aged 40 to 50 with HIV.

V gene TRBV7-9 combines with J gene TRBJ2-7; 10 bases match TRBD2. Trimming removed 5 bases from V and 7 bases from J; junction bases left unmatched: 11. From germline, CDR1 is SEHNR and CDR2 FQNEAQ (reference sequence). This CDR3 spans 15 amino acids. The CDR3 loop is CASSPILAGDGEQYF. The CDR3 region has the DNA TGTGCCAGCAGCCCGATTCTAGCGGGAGACGGGGAGCAGTACTTC.

The V and J genes are TRBV10-3 and TRBJ1-2; D uncertain. The CDR3 has 14 residues. Looked up from germline, CDR1 is ENHRY and CDR2 is SYGVKD. Deletions cut 3 bases from V and 3 bases from J, with 11 bases between. CDR3 sequence reads: CAISEGVGDYGYTF. CDR3 DNA sequence: TGTGCCATCAGTGAAGGTGTGGGTGACTATGGCTACACCTTC.

V and J are TRBV7-9 and TRBJ1-2; the D is unclear. The CDR3 contains 12 residues. Deletions cut 2 bases from V and 5 bases from J, with 6 bases between. Germline V lookup: CDR1 SEHNR, CDR2 FQNEAQ (reference sequence). The CDR3, as DNA: TGTGCCAGCAGCTTAACAGAGTATGGCTACACCTTC. Protein: CASSLTEYGYTF.

This clone was seen a handful of times. This chain links TRBV5-8 with TRBJ1-5; 7 bases are shared with TRBD1. The CDR3 is 15 residues long. From germline, CDR1 is SGHTS and CDR2 YDEGEE. The V gene end was trimmed by 6 bases and the J gene end by 3 bases; junction bases not matched to a gene: 9. The CDR3 bases are TGTGCCAGCAATTGGGACAGATCCTACAATCAGCCCCAGCATTTT. Amino acid sequence: CASNWDRSYNQPQHF.

The chain uses TRBV19 and TRBJ2-2; unclear D gene. Germline loops: CDR1 LNHDA, CDR2 SQIVND (reference sequence). The CDR3 has 14 residues. V was clipped by 3 bases and J by 3 bases, with 8 bases between them. CDR3 DNA: TGTGCCAGTAGTATTCGAGGACACACCGGGGAGCTGTTTTTT. It translates to CASSIRGHTGELFF. Looking up the rest from reference TRBV19 and TRBJ2-2 gives the full variable domain: DGGITQSPKYLFRKEGQNVTLSCEQNLNHDAMYWYRQDPGQGLRLIYYSQIVNDFQKGDIAEGYSVSREKKESFPLTVTSAQKNPTAFYLCASSIRGHTGELFFGEGSRLTVL.

The V call is TRBV11-3, the J call TRBJ2-5, with D possibly TRBD2 on 6 matching bases. Germline V gene data show CDR1 as SGHNT and CDR2 as YENEEA. Between the trimmed V and J ends, which lost 7 bases and 2 bases, there was a span of 17 bases. CDR3 size: 15 residues. The CDR3: CASTPEKTRQETQYF. In DNA form, the CDR3 reads TGTGCCAGCACCCCCGAAAAGACTAGACAAGAGACCCAGTACTTC. The complete variable domain, with remaining parts taken from reference TRBV11-3 and TRBJ2-5, reads EAGVVQSPRYKIIEKKQPVAFWCNPISGHNTLYWYLQNLGQGPELLIRYENEEAVDDSQLPKDRFSAERLKGVDSTLKIQPAELGDSAVYLCASTPEKTRQETQYFGPGTRLLVL.

The chain employs TRBV6-6 and TRBJ2-1; D is unclear. The germline gives CDR1 MNHNY, CDR2 SVGAGI (reference sequence). The CDR3 runs to 11 residues. Trimming pared 5 bases from V and 8 bases from J, leaving 7 bases between. In nucleotides, the CDR3 is TGTGCCAGCAGTCCACGGGATGAGCAGTTCTTC. Translating it yields CASSPRDEQFF.

The genes are TRBV6-6 and TRBJ1-4; weak D call: TRBD1 (6 bases). V was cut by 2 bases and J by 4 bases, with 14 bases left in between. This CDR3 has 16 amino acids. Germline CDR1 MNHNY, CDR2 SVGAGI (reference sequence). In DNA, the CDR3 is TGTGCCAGCAGTTACGGGACACCTGGGGGTAATGAAAAACTGTTTTTT. Translated: CASSYGTPGGNEKLFF.

This chain uses TRBV25-1 with TRBJ2-5; TRBD2 aligns across 8 bases. The ends lost 3 bases at V and 4 bases at J; junction bases unmatched: 10. Per the germline V gene, CDR1 is MGHDK and CDR2 is SYGVNS. CDR3 size: 16 residues. The CDR3 DNA reads TGTGCCAGCAGTGATTTGGGACTAGTGGAGAGAGAGACCCAGTACTTC. It encodes CASSDLGLVERETQYF.

V is TRBV18 and J is TRBJ1-2; D is undetermined. The V end was cut by 3 bases, the J end by 0 bases, with 8 bases between. The germline CDR1 and CDR2 sequences are KGHSH and LQKENI. This CDR3 is 14 amino acids long. CDR3 sequence reads: CASSPKNTNYGYTF. As DNA, the CDR3 is TGTGCCAGCTCACCCAAGAACACTAACTATGGCTACACCTTC. Variable domain in full (rest from reference TRBV18 and TRBJ1-2): NAGVMQNPRHLVRRRGQEARLRCSPMKGHSHVYWYRQLPEEGLKFMVYLQKENIIDESGMPKERFSAEFPKEGPSILRIQQVVRGDSAAYFCASSPKNTNYGYTFGSGTRLTVV.

The chain uses TRBV29-1 and TRBJ2-7; D may be TRBD1 (5 bases). The V gene's germline CDR1 is SQVTM and CDR2 ANQGSEA. This CDR3 has 14 residues. V was trimmed by 3 bases and J by 1 base, leaving 13 bases between them. CDR3 nucleotides: TGCAGCGTTGAGGGGCTAGGCCCTTCCTACGAGCAGTACTTC. It translates to CSVEGLGPSYEQYF.

This chain connects TRBV29-1 to TRBJ2-1; 8 bases are shared with TRBD1. The V gene end was trimmed by 6 bases and the J gene end by 6 bases; junction bases not matched to a gene: 10. This CDR3 region has 14 residues. Germline V CDR1 and CDR2: SQVTM, ANQGSEA. For the CDR3, the DNA is TGCAGCGTGGGCCAGGACAGGGTGGGCAATGAGCAGTTCTTC. Its protein product is CSVGQDRVGNEQFF.

There are a few counts of this clone. The chain recombines TRBV19 with TRBJ1-2; 7 bases align to TRBD1. The J segment lost 8 bases and the V segment lost 3 bases, leaving 9 bases of the junction unmatched. Germline V gene lookup returns CDR1 LNHDA and CDR2 SQIVND (reference sequence). The CDR3 has 14 amino acids. The CDR3 DNA reads as TGTGCCAGTAGTATCTCCGACAGGGAGAAAGGCTACACCTTC. Translated, it gives CASSISDREKGYTF.

The V call is TRBV7-2, the J call TRBJ1-1; tentatively, D is TRBD1 (5 bases). The CDR3 length is 16 residues. Germline loops: CDR1 SGHTA, CDR2 FQGNSA. Trimming cost V 3 bases and J 1 base, with 15 bases left between them. Here the CDR3 DNA reads TGTGCCAGCAGCTTTGGGGGTCCCATTTCGAACACTGAAGCTTTCTTT. The encoded protein is CASSFGGPISNTEAFF.

The gene calls are TRBV18 and TRBJ2-2, with D maybe TRBD2 (6 bases). CDR1 KGHSH and CDR2 LQKENI come from the germline V gene. This CDR3 is built from 18 residues. Trimming pared 0 bases from V and 1 base from J, leaving 15 bases between. Here the CDR3 DNA reads TGTGCCAGCTCACCACCGAACGGGAGCCCTGGGAACACCGGGGAGCTGTTTTTT. This gives the protein CASSPPNGSPGNTGELFF.

The chain employs TRBV6-1 and TRBJ1-1, with 10 bases aligning to TRBD1. J lost 5 bases, V lost 4 bases, and 7 bases had no gene match. Looked up from germline, CDR1 is MNHNS and CDR2 is SASEGT. The CDR3 runs 15 residues. This CDR3 is CASSGGGTGETEAFF. The CDR3 DNA sequence: TGTGCCAGCAGTGGCGGAGGGACAGGGGAAACTGAAGCTTTCTTT.

The chain couples TRBV6-1 to TRBJ2-7; D is perhaps TRBD1 (6 bases). This CDR3 has 14 residues. The germline gives CDR1 MNHNS, CDR2 SASEGT. V was clipped by 8 bases and J by 1 base, with 15 bases between them. CDR3 nucleotides: TGTGCCAGCGGGACATTTGGTTCTTCCTACGAGCAGTACTTC. It codes for CASGTFGSSYEQYF.

This clone was recorded a few times. The chain couples TRBV25-1 to TRBJ1-5, with D maybe TRBD1 (5 bases). Between the trimmed V and J ends, which lost 1 base and 4 bases, there was a span of 14 bases. Germline V lookup: CDR1 MGHDK, CDR2 SYGVNS. This CDR3 has 16 residues. For the CDR3, the DNA is TGTGCCAGCAGTGAATGGGGAGGGACTGGGAATCAGCCCCAGCATTTT. Protein sequence: CASSEWGGTGNQPQHF.

This sequence joins TRBV9 and TRBJ1-1; D perhaps matches TRBD1 (6 bases). Per germline, CDR1 SGDLS and CDR2 YYNGEE. The V end was cut by 3 bases, the J end by 2 bases, with 11 bases between. The CDR3 covers 14 residues. Written as DNA, the CDR3 is TGTGCCAGCAGCGCCACAGGGCTTAACACTGAAGCTTTCTTT. This gives the protein CASSATGLNTEAFF.

J is TRBJ2-2 and V is TRBV7-9, with D unresolved. CDR1 is SEHNR and CDR2 is FQNEAQ in the germline V gene (reference sequence). The V end lost 5 bases, the J end lost 5 bases, and 18 bases lay between the germline ends. The CDR3 covers 16 residues. The CDR3 is CASSKAGAQTTGELFF. CDR3 nucleotides: TGTGCCAGCAGCAAAGCTGGCGCGCAAACTACCGGGGAGCTGTTTTTT.

This clone has only one observation. This chain links TRBV25-1 with TRBJ2-2, with a possible D match to TRBD1 (5 bases). The V gene lost 1 base and the J gene lost 2 bases, with 11 bases spanning the gap. The CDR3 has 16 residues. In germline, CDR1 is MGHDK, CDR2 SYGVNS. CDR3 in amino acids: CASSESAGINTGELFF. In DNA form, the CDR3 reads TGTGCCAGCAGTGAATCGGCAGGGATTAACACCGGGGAGCTGTTTTTT.

The chain couples TRBV29-1 to TRBJ1-2, with D hard to call. With 6 bases removed from V and 2 bases from J, the gap between germline ends came to 7 bases. The CDR3 loop spans 11 amino acids. Looked up from germline, CDR1 is SQVTM and CDR2 is ANQGSEA. The chain's CDR3 is CSVQENYGYTF. The CDR3 nucleotides are TGCAGCGTCCAAGAGAACTATGGCTACACCTTC. Full variable domain (outside the CDR3, taken from reference TRBV29-1 and TRBJ1-2): SAVISQKPSRDICQRGTSLTIQCQVDSQVTMMFWYRQQPGQSLTLIATANQGSEATYESGFVIDKFPISRPNLTFSTLTVSNMSPEDSSIYLCSVQENYGYTFGSGTRLTVV.